This T cell receptor beta chain was sequenced in a study of CD4+ T cells in melanoma. Study outcomes and limitations: Neoantigen-specific CD4+ T cells in melanoma reportedly had diverse differentiation states.

For this clone: Its antigen remains unknown.

The CDR3 has 14 residues. V lost 5 bases and J lost 2, with 13 bases in between. Germline CDR1 and CDR2: MNHNS and SASEGT. Some clones are missing from TCRdb's copy, which holds only in-frame ones; the method was immunoSEQ multiplex PCR. The table shows more than 15,000 clones, with around 76% occurring only once. The sequence was collected from a human donor with melanoma. The chain is built from TRBV6-1 and TRBJ2-7; no firm D call. The sample taken for sequencing was cells from a culture (not recorded whether cultured in vitro). The CDR3 loop reads CASSQKTVPYEQYF. DNA for the CDR3: TGTGCCAGCAGTCAAAAGACGGTCCCCTACGAGCAGTACTTC.